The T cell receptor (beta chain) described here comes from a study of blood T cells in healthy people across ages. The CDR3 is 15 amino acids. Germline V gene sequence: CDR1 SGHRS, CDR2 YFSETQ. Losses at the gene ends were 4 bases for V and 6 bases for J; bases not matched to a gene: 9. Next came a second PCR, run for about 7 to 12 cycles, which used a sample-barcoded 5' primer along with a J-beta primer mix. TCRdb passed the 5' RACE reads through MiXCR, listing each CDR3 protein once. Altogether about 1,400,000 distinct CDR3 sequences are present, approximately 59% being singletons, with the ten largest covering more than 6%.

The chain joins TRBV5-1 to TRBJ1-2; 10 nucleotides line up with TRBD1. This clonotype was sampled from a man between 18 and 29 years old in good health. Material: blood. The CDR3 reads CASSRDRGTLDGYTF. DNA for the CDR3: TGCGCCAGCAGCCGGGACAGGGGAACGTTGGATGGCTACACCTTC.